The clone carrying this TCR beta chain was recorded many times. This sample was taken from a study of neurological immune-mediated disorders. Template-switch 5'RACE cDNA synthesis added a 10-nucleotide unique molecular identifier. TCRdb reprocessed the 5' RACE reads with MiXCR, giving one entry per CDR3 protein. Of 75,000 to 85,000 distinct CDR3 sequences listed, more than 15% were seen once; the top ten hold approximately 15%. The study drew its healthy controls from blood bank volunteers in Maryland, USA. Trimming took 0 bases from V and 2 from J, leaving 6 bases between them. The CDR3 loop spans 14 amino acids. The germline gives CDR1 SGDLS, CDR2 YYNGEE.

This TCR came from a woman in her forties in good health. The sample taken for sequencing was PBMCs. The chain has TRBV9 and TRBJ2-4; tentative D call: TRBD2 (5 bases). CDR3 amino acids: CASSVGGTKNIQYF. CDR3 in DNA: TGTGCCAGCAGCGTAGGAGGGACCAAAAACATTCAGTACTTC.